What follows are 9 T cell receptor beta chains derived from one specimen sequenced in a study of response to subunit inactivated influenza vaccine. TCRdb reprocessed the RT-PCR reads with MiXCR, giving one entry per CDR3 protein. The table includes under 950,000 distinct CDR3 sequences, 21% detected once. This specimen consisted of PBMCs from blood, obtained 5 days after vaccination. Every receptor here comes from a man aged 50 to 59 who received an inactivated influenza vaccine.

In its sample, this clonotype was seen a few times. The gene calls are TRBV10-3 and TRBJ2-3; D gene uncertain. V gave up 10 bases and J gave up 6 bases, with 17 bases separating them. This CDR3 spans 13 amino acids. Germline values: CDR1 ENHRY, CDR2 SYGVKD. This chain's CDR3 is CATSWEQWDTQYF. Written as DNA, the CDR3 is TGTGCCACGAGTTGGGAACAGTGGGATACGCAGTATTTT.

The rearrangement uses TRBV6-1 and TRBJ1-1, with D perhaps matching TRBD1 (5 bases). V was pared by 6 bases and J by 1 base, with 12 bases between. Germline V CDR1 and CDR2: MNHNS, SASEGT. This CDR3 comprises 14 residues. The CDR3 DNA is TGTGCCAGCAGCCGATTTGGACAGAACACTGAAGCTTTCTTT. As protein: CASSRFGQNTEAFF.

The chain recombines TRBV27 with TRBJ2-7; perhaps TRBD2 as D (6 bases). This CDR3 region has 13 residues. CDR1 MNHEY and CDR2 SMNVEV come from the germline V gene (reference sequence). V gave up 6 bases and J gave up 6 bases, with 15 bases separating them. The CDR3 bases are TGTGCCAGCAGCCTAGCGCCGTCGGGCGAGCAGTACTTC. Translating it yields CASSLAPSGEQYF.

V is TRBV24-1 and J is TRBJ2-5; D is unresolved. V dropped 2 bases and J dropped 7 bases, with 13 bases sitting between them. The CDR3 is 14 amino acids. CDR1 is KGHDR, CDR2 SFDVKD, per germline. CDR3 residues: CATSDSVSLGTQYF. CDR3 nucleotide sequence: TGTGCCACCAGTGATTCGGTGAGCCTGGGGACCCAGTACTTC.

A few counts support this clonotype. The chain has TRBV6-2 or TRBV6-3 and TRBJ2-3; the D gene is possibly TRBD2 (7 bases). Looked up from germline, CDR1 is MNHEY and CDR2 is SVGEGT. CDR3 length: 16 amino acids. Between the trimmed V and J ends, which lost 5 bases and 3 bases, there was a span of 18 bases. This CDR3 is CASSTSAGRGTDTQYF. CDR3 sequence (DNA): TGTGCCAGCAGTACCTCAGCGGGGAGGGGGACAGATACGCAGTATTTT.

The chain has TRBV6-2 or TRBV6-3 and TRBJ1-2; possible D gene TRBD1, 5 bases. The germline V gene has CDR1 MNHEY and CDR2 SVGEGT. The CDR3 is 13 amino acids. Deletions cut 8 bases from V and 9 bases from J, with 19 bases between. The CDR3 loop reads CASRSAGRLSYTF. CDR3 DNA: TGTGCCAGCCGTTCTGCAGGGCGGTTAAGCTACACCTTC.

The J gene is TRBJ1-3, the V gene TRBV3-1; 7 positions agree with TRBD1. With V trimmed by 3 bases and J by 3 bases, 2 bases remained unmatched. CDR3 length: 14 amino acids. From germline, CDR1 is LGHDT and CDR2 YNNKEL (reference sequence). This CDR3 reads CASSHRQGGNTIYF. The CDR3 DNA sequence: TGTGCCAGCAGCCACCGACAGGGTGGAAACACCATATATTTT.

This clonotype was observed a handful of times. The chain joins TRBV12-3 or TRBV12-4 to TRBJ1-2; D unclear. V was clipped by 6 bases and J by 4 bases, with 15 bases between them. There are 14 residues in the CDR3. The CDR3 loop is CASRLLTNPYGYTF. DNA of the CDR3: TGTGCCAGCAGGCTCCTGACAAACCCCTATGGCTACACCTTC.

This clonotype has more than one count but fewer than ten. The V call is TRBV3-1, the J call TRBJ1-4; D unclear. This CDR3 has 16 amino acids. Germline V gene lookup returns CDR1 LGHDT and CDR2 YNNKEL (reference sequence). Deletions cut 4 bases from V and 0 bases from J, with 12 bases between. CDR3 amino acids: CASSPSLTATNEKLFF. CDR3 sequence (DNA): TGTGCCAGCAGCCCCTCACTAACTGCAACTAATGAAAAACTGTTTTTT.